The 25 T cell receptor beta chains below come from one sample, sequenced in a study of T cells in Graves' hyperthyroidism and ophthalmopathy. The source material, RNA transcripts, was used to amplify TCR beta CDR3 regions. The TCR CDR3 first-round RT-PCR relied on the HTBI primer set. From the multiplex PCR reads, TCRdb called clonotypes with MiXCR, one entry per CDR3 protein. The sample contains 650,000 to 850,000 distinct CDR3 sequences, approximately 19% of which appear only once. Sequenced material: blood. The source of these receptors is a woman aged 45-65 years with Graves' hyperthyroidism that later progressed to Graves' ophthalmopathy.

In this sample, this clonotype turned up many times. V and J are TRBV12-5 and TRBJ2-7; 7 bases line up with TRBD1. In germline, CDR1 is LGHNT, CDR2 FRNRAP. V trimming: 1 base; J trimming: 5 bases; junction bases outside the gene matches: 2. The CDR3 consists of 13 residues. The DNA for the CDR3 is TGTGCTAGTGGTTTGGCTACAGGGGACGAGCAGTACTTC. Protein: CASGLATGDEQYF.

The table lists this clonotype with a few counts. This sequence joins TRBV4-2 and TRBJ2-5, with TRBD2 matching 11 bases. Germline CDR1 reads LGHNA; CDR2 reads YNFKEQ. The ends lost 1 base at V and 5 bases at J; junction bases unmatched: 6. This CDR3 is built from 16 residues. This CDR3 is CASSQARLAGRETQYF. CDR3 in DNA: TGTGCCAGCAGCCAAGCTCGACTAGCGGGGAGGGAGACCCAGTACTTC.

This clonotype showed up many times. This chain joins TRBV3-1 and TRBJ1-5; D gene ambiguous. Trimming cost V 0 bases and J 3 bases, with 9 bases left between them. The CDR3 loop spans 15 amino acids. Germline loops: CDR1 LGHDT, CDR2 YNNKEL (reference sequence). Here the CDR3 DNA reads TGTGCCAGCAGCCAAGATGGCAGGTTCAATCAGCCCCAGCATTTT. Translating gives CASSQDGRFNQPQHF.

This clonotype occurred many times. The chain is built from TRBV27 and TRBJ2-7; TRBD2 aligns across 11 bases. The V gene end was trimmed by 5 bases and the J gene end by 3 bases; junction bases not matched to a gene: 6. The germline V gene has CDR1 MNHEY and CDR2 SMNVEV (reference sequence). The CDR3 runs to 15 residues. CDR3 sequence: CASSRETSGVYEQYF. The CDR3 DNA is TGTGCCAGCAGTCGCGAGACTAGCGGGGTCTACGAGCAGTACTTC.

The rearrangement uses TRBV9 and TRBJ2-3; 8 positions agree with TRBD1. The CDR3 spans 16 residues. CDR1 SGDLS and CDR2 YYNGEE come from the germline V gene. Unmatched junction bases numbered 5, after V lost 0 bases and J lost 2 bases. In DNA, the CDR3 is TGTGCCAGCAGCGTAGGAGGGACAGGACCCACAGATACGCAGTATTTT. It is translated as CASSVGGTGPTDTQYF.

This clonotype was seen at least ten times. V and J are TRBV10-3 and TRBJ1-1; no clear D. Germline V gene data show CDR1 as ENHRY and CDR2 as SYGVKD. The V gene lost 4 bases and the J gene lost 3 bases, with 9 bases spanning the gap. The CDR3 runs to 13 residues. The CDR3 region has the DNA TGTGCCATCAGTGGCATTGAGGACACTGAAGCTTTCTTT. The encoded protein is CAISGIEDTEAFF.

There are a few counts of this clonotype. The rearrangement uses TRBV6-1 and TRBJ1-5; D uncertain. Trimming removed 5 bases from V and 0 bases from J, with 11 bases in between. This CDR3 comprises 15 residues. CDR1 is MNHNS, CDR2 SASEGT, per germline. The CDR3 DNA reads as TGTGCCAGCAGTCAAACACGTTATAGCAATCAGCCCCAGCATTTT. Translating it yields CASSQTRYSNQPQHF.

There are many counts of this clonotype. This rearrangement joins TRBV2 to TRBJ1-2, with D maybe TRBD1 (6 bases). Germline V gene lookup returns CDR1 SNHLY and CDR2 FYNNEI. CDR3 length equals 13 residues. Trimming shortened V by 5 bases and J by 5 bases, and 12 bases separated the two germline ends. The CDR3 nucleotides read TGTGCCAGCAGTAGGACAGAGGCTTATGGCTACACCTTC. Translating it yields CASSRTEAYGYTF.

Many counts were recorded for this clonotype. The chain links TRBV4-1 to TRBJ1-2; 9 positions match TRBD1. The V gene's germline CDR1 is MGHRA and CDR2 YSYEKL. Trimming removed 0 bases from V and 3 bases from J; junction bases left unmatched: 2. The CDR3 runs 15 residues. CDR3 nucleotides: TGCGCCAGCAGCCAAGATTGGACAGGGGACTATGGCTACACCTTC. Translated, it gives CASSQDWTGDYGYTF.

This clonotype was recorded a few times. V gene TRBV5-1 combines with J gene TRBJ1-3, with D possibly TRBD1 on 5 matching bases. CDR1 SGHRS and CDR2 YFSETQ come from the germline V gene. Between the trimmed V and J ends, which lost 0 bases and 0 bases, there was a span of 13 bases. This CDR3 contains 17 residues. CDR3 DNA: TGCGCCAGCAGCTTGGAGGCGGGGGTCCTCTCTGGAAACACCATATATTTT. Translating it yields CASSLEAGVLSGNTIYF. Together with reference TRBV5-1 and TRBJ1-3, the CDR3 gives the full variable domain: KAGVTQTPRYLIKTRGQQVTLSCSPISGHRSVSWYQQTPGQGLQFLFEYFSETQRNKGNFPGRFSGRQFSNSRSEMNVSTLELGDSALYLCASSLEAGVLSGNTIYFGEGSWLTVV.

This clonotype was recorded at least ten times. The gene calls are TRBV5-1 and TRBJ2-1; D gene uncertain. This CDR3 contains 13 residues. Germline V gene sequence: CDR1 SGHRS, CDR2 YFSETQ. V was trimmed by 4 bases and J by 6 bases, leaving 11 bases between them. This chain's CDR3 is CASSPVSRNEQFF. CDR3 DNA: TGCGCCAGCAGCCCAGTTAGTCGCAATGAGCAGTTCTTC.

This clonotype came up many times. The chain recombines TRBV27 with TRBJ2-2; no firm D call. The CDR3 is 14 residues long. The V and J ends lost 0 bases and 3 bases respectively, with 5 bases between them. The germline gives CDR1 MNHEY, CDR2 SMNVEV (reference sequence). The CDR3 protein is CASSLSVDTGELFF. CDR3 sequence (DNA): TGTGCCAGCAGTTTATCGGTTGACACCGGGGAGCTGTTTTTT.

This clonotype occurred a few times. This chain uses TRBV5-1 with TRBJ2-1; 7 nucleotides line up with TRBD1. V was pared by 2 bases and J by 5 bases, with 4 bases of the junction left unmatched. The germline gives CDR1 SGHRS, CDR2 YFSETQ. CDR3 length: 14 amino acids. CDR3 amino acids: CASSLTGADNEQFF. The CDR3 DNA reads TGCGCCAGCAGCTTAACAGGGGCAGACAATGAGCAGTTCTTC. The whole variable domain, remainder taken from reference TRBV5-1 and TRBJ2-1, is KAGVTQTPRYLIKTRGQQVTLSCSPISGHRSVSWYQQTPGQGLQFLFEYFSETQRNKGNFPGRFSGRQFSNSRSEMNVSTLELGDSALYLCASSLTGADNEQFFGPGTRLTVL.

This clonotype was seen ten or more times. The chain couples TRBV3-1 to TRBJ1-2; weak D call: TRBD1 (5 bases). The CDR3 has 16 amino acids. Germline V gene sequence: CDR1 LGHDT, CDR2 YNNKEL (reference sequence). Between the trimmed V and J ends, which lost 3 bases and 0 bases, there was a span of 14 bases. CDR3 coding DNA: TGTGCCAGCAGCCAGCCATCGACAGTGACTAACTATGGCTACACCTTC. Amino acids: CASSQPSTVTNYGYTF.

This clonotype was seen at least ten times. This chain connects TRBV5-1 to TRBJ2-2; 8 bases align to TRBD1. This CDR3 spans 15 amino acids. Germline CDR1 SGHRS, CDR2 YFSETQ. Losses at the gene ends were 0 bases for V and 3 bases for J; bases not matched to a gene: 1. CDR3 protein: CASSLETGDTGELFF. In nucleotides, the CDR3 is TGCGCCAGCAGCTTGGAGACAGGGGACACCGGGGAGCTGTTTTTT. Drawing the rest from reference TRBV5-1 and TRBJ2-2, the complete variable domain is KAGVTQTPRYLIKTRGQQVTLSCSPISGHRSVSWYQQTPGQGLQFLFEYFSETQRNKGNFPGRFSGRQFSNSRSEMNVSTLELGDSALYLCASSLETGDTGELFFGEGSRLTVL.

This clonotype was observed at least ten times. This chain uses TRBV30 with TRBJ2-7; D is ambiguous. V lost 0 bases and J lost 3, with 6 bases in between. Looked up from germline, CDR1 is GTSNPN and CDR2 is SVGIG (reference sequence). CDR3 length equals 12 residues. CDR3 protein: CAWSVTLYEQYF. The CDR3 DNA reads TGTGCCTGGAGTGTAACCCTCTACGAGCAGTACTTC.

The chain recombines TRBV10-3 with TRBJ2-2, with a tentative D call TRBD1 (5 bases). The CDR3 length is 13 residues. Germline assignment: CDR1 ENHRY and CDR2 SYGVKD. V was trimmed by 3 bases and J by 3 bases, leaving 5 bases between them. CDR3 amino acids: CAISDRDTGELFF. The CDR3 DNA sequence: TGTGCCATCAGTGACAGGGACACCGGGGAGCTGTTTTTT.

This clonotype was detected only a few times. The chain uses TRBV5-1 and TRBJ2-1; 8 bases fit TRBD1. This CDR3 has 13 residues. CDR1 SGHRS and CDR2 YFSETQ come from the germline V gene. The V gene end was trimmed by 9 bases and the J gene end by 2 bases; junction bases not matched to a gene: 4. CDR3 sequence: CATAGQAYNEQFF. In DNA form, the CDR3 reads TGCGCCACCGCGGGACAGGCCTACAATGAGCAGTTCTTC.

The genes are TRBV6-1 and TRBJ2-7, with a tentative D call TRBD1 (5 bases). Trimming took off 4 bases at V and 0 bases at J, with 10 bases between the two ends. Germline CDR1 is MNHNS and CDR2 is SASEGT. The CDR3 contains 14 residues. The CDR3 loop reads CASSVPDSSYEQYF. DNA for the CDR3: TGTGCCAGCAGTGTCCCTGACAGCTCCTACGAGCAGTACTTC.

The chain is built from TRBV27 and TRBJ1-1; D ambiguous. This CDR3 has 16 residues. Germline CDR1 reads MNHEY; CDR2 reads SMNVEV (reference sequence). Trimming removed 0 bases from V and 0 bases from J, with 11 bases in between. The CDR3 is CASSLSGIGLNTEAFF. The CDR3, as DNA: TGTGCCAGCAGTTTATCCGGGATCGGGTTGAACACTGAAGCTTTCTTT.

Ten or more counts support this clonotype. The V and J genes are TRBV11-2 and TRBJ2-7; 7 nucleotides match TRBD1. The length of the CDR3 is 14 residues. The J segment lost 5 bases and the V segment lost 5 bases, leaving 9 bases of the junction unmatched. In germline, CDR1 is SGHAT, CDR2 FQNNGV. CDR3 coding DNA: TGTGCCAGCAGCCACCTACAGGGGTCCAACGAGCAGTACTTC. It is translated as CASSHLQGSNEQYF.

This clonotype was counted many times. The chain couples TRBV3-1 to TRBJ2-3, with D uncertain. In germline, CDR1 is LGHDT, CDR2 YNNKEL (reference sequence). Trimming took off 3 bases at V and 0 bases at J, with 7 bases between the two ends. This CDR3 is 14 amino acids long. CDR3 amino acids: CASSQRTSTDTQYF. In DNA, the CDR3 is TGTGCCAGCAGCCAGCGCACTAGCACAGATACGCAGTATTTT.

This clonotype has only a few counts. This chain connects TRBV2 to TRBJ2-7, with D maybe TRBD2 (6 bases). V was shortened by 6 bases and J by 4 bases, with 16 bases between the two germline ends. There are 14 residues in the CDR3. Germline CDR1 is SNHLY and CDR2 is FYNNEI. DNA of the CDR3: TGTGCCAGCAGGCCCCTAGCGAGCCCTTACGAGCAGTACTTC. Translating it yields CASRPLASPYEQYF. Based on the CDR3 plus reference TRBV2 and TRBJ2-7, the full variable domain is EPEVTQTPSHQVTQMGQEVILRCVPISNHLYFYWYRQILGQKVEFLVSFYNNEISEKSEIFDDQFSVERPDGSNFTLKIRSTKLEDSAMYFCASRPLASPYEQYFGPGTRLTVT.

This clonotype was seen ten or more times. This chain links TRBV10-2 with TRBJ2-3, with TRBD1 identical over 8 bases. V was clipped by 7 bases and J by 3 bases; unmatched bases: 3. The CDR3 runs 13 residues. Germline V gives CDR1 WSHSY, CDR2 SAAADI. The CDR3 region is CASTGQGTDTQYF. The CDR3 DNA is TGCGCCAGCACTGGACAGGGTACAGATACGCAGTATTTT.

The gene calls are TRBV6-1 and TRBJ2-2, with 10 positions matching TRBD2. The CDR3 is 16 amino acids. The germline V gene has CDR1 MNHNS and CDR2 SASEGT. After removal of 0 bases from V and 7 bases from J, the junction contained 5 bases not matched to a gene. The CDR3 nucleotides read TGTGCCAGCAGTGAAGCAAGCGGGGGGGCTATCGGGGAGCTGTTTTTT. It specifies CASSEASGGAIGELFF.